This T cell receptor beta chain derives from a study of OX40 agonist ivuxolimab in advanced cancers. Study information: Those enrolled were 80% to 85% male, with a mean age of roughly 62 years and ages from roughly 23 to 79.

Here immunoSEQ multiplex PCR was the method, and the copy in TCRdb shows in-frame clones only, minus some. The sample yields some 69,000 clones, roughly nine tenths seen once. Patients were ruled out by autoimmune disease history or systemic immunosuppression. Germline V gene data show CDR1 as SGHVS and CDR2 as FQNEAQ. The CDR3 runs to 16 residues. Between the trimmed V and J ends, which lost 0 bases and 2 bases, there was a span of 11 bases. The clonotype comes from an adult with an advanced solid tumor such as melanoma, head and neck, liver or kidney cancer. The gene calls are TRBV7-8 and TRBJ1-3, with D possibly TRBD1 on 6 matching bases. This specimen consisted of CD4+ or CD8+ T cells sorted from blood, obtained in a trial of the OX40 agonist ivuxolimab. The CDR3 here is CASSLAQGRPGNTIYF. In DNA, the CDR3 is TGTGCCAGCAGCTTAGCACAGGGCAGGCCTGGAAACACCATATATTTT.